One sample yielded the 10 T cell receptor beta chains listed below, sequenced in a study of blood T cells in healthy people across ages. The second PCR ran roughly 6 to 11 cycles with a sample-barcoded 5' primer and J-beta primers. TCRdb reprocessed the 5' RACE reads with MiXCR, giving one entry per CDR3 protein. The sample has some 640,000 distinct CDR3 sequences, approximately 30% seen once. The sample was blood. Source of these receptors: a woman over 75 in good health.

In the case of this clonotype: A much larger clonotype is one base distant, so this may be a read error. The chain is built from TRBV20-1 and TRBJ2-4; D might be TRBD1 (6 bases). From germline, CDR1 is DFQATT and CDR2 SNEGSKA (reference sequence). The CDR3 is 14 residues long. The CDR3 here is CSAGDPGVKNIQYF. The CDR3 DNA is TGCAGTGCTGGAGATCCAGGGGTCAAAAACATTCAGTACTTC.

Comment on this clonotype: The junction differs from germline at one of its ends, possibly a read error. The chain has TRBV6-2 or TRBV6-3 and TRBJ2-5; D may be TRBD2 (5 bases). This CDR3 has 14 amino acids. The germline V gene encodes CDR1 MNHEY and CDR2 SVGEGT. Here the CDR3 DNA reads TGTGCTAGCAATTCGTCGGCGGGCCAAGAGACCCAGTACTTC. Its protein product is CASNSSAGQETQYF.

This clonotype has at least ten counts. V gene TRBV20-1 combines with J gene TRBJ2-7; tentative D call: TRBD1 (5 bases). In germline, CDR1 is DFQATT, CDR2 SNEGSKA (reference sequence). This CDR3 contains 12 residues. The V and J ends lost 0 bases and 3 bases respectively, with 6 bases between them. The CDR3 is CSARDRVYEQYF. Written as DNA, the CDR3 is TGCAGTGCTAGAGACAGGGTCTACGAGCAGTACTTC.

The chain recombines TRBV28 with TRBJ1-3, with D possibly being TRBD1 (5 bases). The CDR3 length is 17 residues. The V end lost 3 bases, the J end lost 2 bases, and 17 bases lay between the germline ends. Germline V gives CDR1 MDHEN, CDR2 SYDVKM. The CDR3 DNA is TGTGCCAGCAGTTTGTCGATTCTCAGGGTCCCTGGAAACACCATATATTTT. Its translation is CASSLSILRVPGNTIYF.

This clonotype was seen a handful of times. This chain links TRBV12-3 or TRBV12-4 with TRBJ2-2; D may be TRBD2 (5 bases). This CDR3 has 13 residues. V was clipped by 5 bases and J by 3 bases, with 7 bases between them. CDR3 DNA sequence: TGTGCCAGCAGTACGGGGTACACCGGGGAGCTGTTTTTT. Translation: CASSTGYTGELFF.

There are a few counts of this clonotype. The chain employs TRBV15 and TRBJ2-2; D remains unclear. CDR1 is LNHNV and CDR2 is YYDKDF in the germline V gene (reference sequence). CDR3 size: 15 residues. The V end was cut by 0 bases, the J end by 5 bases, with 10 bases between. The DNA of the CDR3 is TGTGCCACCAGCAGAGATAAAAAGGAAACCGGGGAGCTGTTTTTT. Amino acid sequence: CATSRDKKETGELFF.

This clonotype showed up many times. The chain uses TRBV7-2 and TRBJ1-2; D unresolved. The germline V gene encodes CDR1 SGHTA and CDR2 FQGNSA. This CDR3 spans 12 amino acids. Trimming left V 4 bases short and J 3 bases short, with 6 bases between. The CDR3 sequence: CASSSQYYGYTF. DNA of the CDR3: TGTGCCAGCAGCTCTCAATACTATGGCTACACCTTC.

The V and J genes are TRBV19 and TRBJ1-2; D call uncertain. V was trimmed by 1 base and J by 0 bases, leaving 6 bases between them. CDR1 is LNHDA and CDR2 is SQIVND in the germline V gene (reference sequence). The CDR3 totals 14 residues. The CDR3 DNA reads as TGTGCCAGTAGTATAGCCACGACTAACTATGGCTACACCTTC. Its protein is CASSIATTNYGYTF. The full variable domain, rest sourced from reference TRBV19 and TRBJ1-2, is DGGITQSPKYLFRKEGQNVTLSCEQNLNHDAMYWYRQDPGQGLRLIYYSQIVNDFQKGDIAEGYSVSREKKESFPLTVTSAQKNPTAFYLCASSIATTNYGYTFGSGTRLTVV.

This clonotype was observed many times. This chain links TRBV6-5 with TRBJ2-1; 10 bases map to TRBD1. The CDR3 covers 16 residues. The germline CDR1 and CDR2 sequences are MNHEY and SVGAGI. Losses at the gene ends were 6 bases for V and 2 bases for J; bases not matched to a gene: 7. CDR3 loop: CASSHDRGLAYNEQFF. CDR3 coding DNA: TGTGCCAGCAGCCACGACAGGGGGCTGGCCTACAATGAGCAGTTCTTC.

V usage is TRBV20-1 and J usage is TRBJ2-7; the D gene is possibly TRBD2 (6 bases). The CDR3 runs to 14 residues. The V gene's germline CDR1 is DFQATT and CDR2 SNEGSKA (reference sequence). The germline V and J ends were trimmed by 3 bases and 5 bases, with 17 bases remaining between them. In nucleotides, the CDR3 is TGCAGTGCTAGGGCCCCGGGGGTTGGGGACGAGCAGTACTTC. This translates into CSARAPGVGDEQYF.